This T cell receptor (beta chain) was sequenced for a study of CD8+CD57+ T cells in acquired aplastic anemia. In the study overall: DNA recovered from sorted CD4+ and CD8+ cells had a mean of approximately 3.2 ug. Mean read depth for CD4+ cells from healthy donors was about 9.9 million. Broader study findings: In common between the patients and the controls were nearly 30 CD8+ CDR3 sequences. A significant difference in CD8+ Simpson's diversity between patients and controls was not found.

Concerning this clonotype: Its cognate antigen is unknown.

According to the study, genomic DNA was the template for TCR beta VDJ and CDR3 profiling. TCRdb processed the reads anew with MiXCR; each CDR3 protein has one entry. The sample includes about 170,000 distinct CDR3 sequences, about 60% of them seen just once. The source material was sorted CD4+, CD8+, or CD8+CD57+ T cells (not recorded which) from PBMCs. The TCR comes from a human donor in good health.

Here the CDR3 DNA reads TGTGCCAGCAGCGCGACTAGCGGGAGGGAAGAGCAGTTCTTC. Translation: CASSATSGREEQFF. The chain uses TRBV7-9 and TRBJ2-1; 14 bases map to TRBD2. J was trimmed by 10 bases and V by 5 bases; bases with no gene match: 4. Germline values: CDR1 SEHNR, CDR2 FQNEAQ (reference sequence). This CDR3 spans 14 amino acids.